This entry lists 24 T cell receptor beta chains sequenced from one sample in a study of cytomegalovirus exposure and HLA in healthy donors. PCR involved 60 Vbeta and 13 Jbeta primers. Assay used: immunoSEQ multiplex PCR; TCRdb lists only in-frame clones, some missing. This sample has over 100,000 clones; approximately 78% occur once, and the top ten carry about a fifth. What was sequenced was PBMCs. These receptor sequences come from a man under 40 in good health and CMV-seropositive.

The rearrangement uses TRBV5-1 and TRBJ2-5, with 11 bases identical to TRBD2. The CDR3 contains 15 residues. The germline CDR1 and CDR2 sequences are SGHRS and YFSETQ. V was clipped by 0 bases and J by 5 bases; unmatched bases: 3. CDR3 sequence (DNA): TGCGCCAGCAGCTTGGGACTAGCGGGGCTCGAGACCCAGTACTTC. Its translation is CASSLGLAGLETQYF.

This chain connects TRBV7-9 to TRBJ1-1, with 10 bases fitting TRBD1. Looked up from germline, CDR1 is SEHNR and CDR2 is FQNEAQ (reference sequence). V lost 2 bases and J lost 4; bases outside the gene matches: 4. The CDR3 consists of 15 residues. The CDR3 reads CASSLPRTGGTEAFF. CDR3 nucleotide sequence: TGTGCCAGCAGCTTACCCAGGACAGGGGGCACTGAAGCTTTCTTT.

V usage is TRBV7-9 and J usage is TRBJ2-1; D unresolved. The CDR3 length is 12 residues. In germline, CDR1 is SEHNR, CDR2 FQNEAQ (reference sequence). The germline V and J ends were trimmed by 5 bases and 10 bases, with 12 bases remaining between them. The CDR3 spells CASSPVSAEQFF. For the CDR3, the DNA is TGTGCCAGCAGCCCCGTGAGCGCCGAGCAGTTCTTC.

V is TRBV5-1 and J is TRBJ1-4, with unresolved D. The germline V and J ends were trimmed by 4 bases and 6 bases, with 16 bases remaining between them. The CDR3 runs 15 residues. The germline CDR1 and CDR2 sequences are SGHRS and YFSETQ. CDR3: CASSPAWASYEKLFF. The DNA of the CDR3 is TGCGCCAGCAGCCCAGCTTGGGCATCTTATGAAAAACTGTTTTTT.

The chain carries TRBV5-1 and TRBJ1-1; 7 bases are a match to TRBD1. CDR3 size: 14 residues. The V gene end was trimmed by 4 bases and the J gene end by 4 bases; junction bases not matched to a gene: 7. The germline CDR1 and CDR2 sequences are SGHRS and YFSETQ. The CDR3 here is CASSLRDRVTEAFF. The CDR3, as DNA: TGCGCCAGCAGCCTCCGGGACAGAGTCACTGAAGCTTTCTTT.

The J gene is TRBJ1-4, the V gene TRBV5-1, with a weak D call TRBD1 (6 bases). Germline CDR1 SGHRS, CDR2 YFSETQ. V lost 4 bases and J lost 8, with 18 bases in between. This CDR3 has 15 amino acids. CDR3: CASSPRGGGEEKLFF. The CDR3 bases are TGCGCCAGCAGCCCCAGGGGAGGGGGGGAAGAAAAACTGTTTTTT.

In its sample, this clone was seen once. CDR3 loop: CATSRGEGLNEQFF. The CDR3 region has the DNA TGTGCCACCAGCAGAGGGGAGGGACTTAATGAGCAGTTCTTC. This sequence joins TRBV15 and TRBJ2-1; 7 bases map to TRBD2. Trimming cost V 1 base and J 7 bases; bases outside gene matches: 4. The CDR3 length is 14 residues. CDR1 and CDR2 (germline): LNHNV, YYDKDF (reference sequence).

This clone appeared a single time. The rearrangement joins TRBV29-1 to TRBJ2-3; 11 bases map to TRBD2. V shed 2 bases, J shed 3 bases, and the junction held 16 bases outside the gene matches. In germline, CDR1 is SQVTM, CDR2 ANQGSEA. This CDR3 has 19 amino acids. The CDR3 sequence is CSVELRELAGGRVTDTQYF. DNA of the CDR3: TGCAGCGTTGAATTAAGGGAGCTAGCGGGGGGTCGGGTTACAGATACGCAGTATTTT.

This chain joins TRBV5-1 and TRBJ2-3, with 10 positions matching TRBD2. This CDR3 is built from 17 residues. V lost 4 bases, J lost 2 bases, and 10 bases stayed unmatched. Germline V gene sequence: CDR1 SGHRS, CDR2 YFSETQ. The CDR3 sequence: CASSTGDSGGLTDTQYF. In DNA form, the CDR3 reads TGCGCCAGCAGCACCGGTGATAGCGGGGGGCTCACAGATACGCAGTATTTT.

The V and J genes are TRBV12-5 and TRBJ2-4, with a weak D call TRBD1 (6 bases). CDR3 size: 17 residues. Germline assignment: CDR1 LGHNT and CDR2 FRNRAP. Trimming cost V 2 bases and J 5 bases, with 19 bases left between them. The CDR3 DNA reads as TGTGCTAGTGGTTTGTGGATACGACAGGCGGCCCAAAACATTCAGTACTTC. Protein sequence: CASGLWIRQAAQNIQYF.

The chain has TRBV6-5 and TRBJ1-1; 9 bases match TRBD1. The CDR3 runs to 15 residues. V lost 4 bases and J lost 4; bases outside the gene matches: 7. Looked up from germline, CDR1 is MNHEY and CDR2 is SVGAGI. The CDR3 nucleotides are TGTGCCAGCAGTTCCCAACAGGGGGCTGGCACTGAAGCTTTCTTT. Amino acid sequence: CASSSQQGAGTEAFF.

The chain has TRBV7-9 and TRBJ2-2; tentatively, D is TRBD1 (6 bases). The CDR3 covers 13 residues. V gave up 3 bases and J gave up 6 bases, with 8 bases separating them. Germline values: CDR1 SEHNR, CDR2 FQNEAQ (reference sequence). CDR3 coding DNA: TGTGCCAGCAGCTTTACAGGGCCCGGGGAGCTGTTTTTT. Protein sequence: CASSFTGPGELFF.

This rearrangement joins TRBV28 to TRBJ1-5, with TRBD1 identical over 9 bases. Germline V lookup: CDR1 MDHEN, CDR2 SYDVKM. This CDR3 has 15 amino acids. The junction had 5 bases not matched to a gene; V was cut back by 6 bases and J by 2 bases. The CDR3 protein is CASSPGQGRNQPQHF. In DNA, the CDR3 is TGTGCCAGCAGCCCGGGACAGGGACGCAATCAGCCCCAGCATTTT.

The chain is built from TRBV5-4 and TRBJ2-1, with 11 bases identical to TRBD2. After removal of 4 bases from V and 7 bases from J, the junction contained 13 bases not matched to a gene. Germline V gene lookup returns CDR1 SGHNT and CDR2 YYREEE (reference sequence). The CDR3 totals 17 residues. CDR3 loop: CASSGLASGGLRNEQFF. The CDR3 DNA reads TGTGCCAGCAGCGGACTCGCTAGCGGGGGGCTGAGAAATGAGCAGTTCTTC.

The CDR3 protein is CASSLMDRSNEQFF. The CDR3 DNA is TGCGCCAGCAGCTTGATGGACAGATCCAATGAGCAGTTCTTC. The chain has TRBV5-1 and TRBJ2-1; the D gene is possibly TRBD1 (6 bases). Trimming took off 1 base at V and 6 bases at J, with 11 bases between the two ends. CDR1 and CDR2 (germline): SGHRS, YFSETQ. The CDR3 is 14 residues long.

This clone was seen only a few times. The chain employs TRBV5-1 and TRBJ1-1, with 9 bases that match TRBD1. Germline V gives CDR1 SGHRS, CDR2 YFSETQ. The CDR3 runs to 16 residues. V lost 4 bases and J lost 1; bases outside the gene matches: 8. CDR3 loop: CASSPPGTGSNTEAFF. The CDR3 nucleotides are TGCGCCAGCAGCCCACCCGGGACAGGGTCGAACACTGAAGCTTTCTTT.

This chain links TRBV6-1 with TRBJ1-1, with D perhaps TRBD1 (5 bases). Germline V gene sequence: CDR1 MNHNS, CDR2 SASEGT. V was pared by 4 bases and J by 3 bases, with 15 bases between. There are 15 residues in the CDR3. CDR3 in DNA: TGTGCCAGCAGTGTAGGGGCAGGGTGGCACACTGAAGCTTTCTTT. This gives the protein CASSVGAGWHTEAFF.

The chain carries TRBV27 and TRBJ2-3; 7 bases line up with TRBD2. The CDR3 is 16 amino acids. The J segment lost 0 bases and the V segment lost 3 bases, leaving 6 bases of the junction unmatched. Germline loops: CDR1 MNHEY, CDR2 SMNVEV (reference sequence). CDR3 nucleotides: TGTGCCAGCAGTTTCCTACTAGCGCATAGCACAGATACGCAGTATTTT. It encodes CASSFLLAHSTDTQYF.

The chain recombines TRBV5-6 with TRBJ2-7; 9 bases fit TRBD1. The ends lost 2 bases at V and 2 bases at J; junction bases unmatched: 8. Per germline, CDR1 SGHDT and CDR2 YYEEEE. CDR3 length: 16 residues. CDR3 bases: TGTGCCAGCAGCTTTCGCCCGGGACAGGGAACCTACGAGCAGTACTTC. This encodes CASSFRPGQGTYEQYF. Full variable domain (remainder filled in from reference TRBV5-6 and TRBJ2-7): DAGVTQSPTHLIKTRGQQVTLRCSPKSGHDTVSWYQQALGQGPQFIFQYYEEEERQRGNFPDRFSGHQFPNYSSELNVNALLLGDSALYLCASSFRPGQGTYEQYFGPGTRLTVT.

The rearrangement uses TRBV28 and TRBJ1-1, with TRBD1 identical over 8 bases. The V segment lost 6 bases and the J segment 3 bases; nucleotides outside the gene matches: 3. The CDR3 consists of 13 residues. Per germline, CDR1 MDHEN and CDR2 SYDVKM. Written as DNA, the CDR3 is TGTGCCAGCAGACAGGGGGAGTACACTGAAGCTTTCTTT. This codes for CASRQGEYTEAFF.

The rearrangement links TRBV13 to TRBJ1-1; 7 nucleotides align to TRBD1. CDR3 size: 15 residues. The junction had 6 bases not matched to a gene; V was cut back by 4 bases and J by 1 base. CDR1 is PRHDT, CDR2 FYEKMQ, per germline (reference sequence). The CDR3 coding sequence is TGTGCCAGCAGCTCCACAGGGGAAGGGAACACTGAAGCTTTCTTT. This codes for CASSSTGEGNTEAFF. Full variable domain (outside the CDR3, taken from reference TRBV13 and TRBJ1-1): AAGVIQSPRHLIKEKRETATLKCYPIPRHDTVYWYQQGPGQDPQFLISFYEKMQSDKGSIPDRFSAQQFSDYHSELNMSSLELGDSALYFCASSSTGEGNTEAFFGQGTRLTVV.

This clone was observed a few times. This chain connects TRBV15 to TRBJ2-1, with D possibly being TRBD2 (5 bases). Germline V gene lookup returns CDR1 LNHNV and CDR2 YYDKDF (reference sequence). The CDR3 is made up of 13 amino acids. The V and J ends lost 3 bases and 8 bases respectively, with 11 bases between them. The DNA for the CDR3 is TGTGCCACCAGCAGGGAGGTGGAGGATGAGCAGTTCTTC. Protein: CATSREVEDEQFF.

V and J are TRBV6-1 and TRBJ1-6, with a possible D match to TRBD1 (6 bases). The CDR3 runs to 14 residues. CDR1 and CDR2 (germline): MNHNS, SASEGT. V lost 4 bases and J lost 7, with 11 bases in between. CDR3 in DNA: TGTGCCAGCAGTGGGCAGGGGATGAATTCACCCCTCCACTTT. This sequence encodes CASSGQGMNSPLHF.

J is TRBJ1-5 and V is TRBV19; D is possibly TRBD1 (5 bases). The CDR3 has 17 residues. CDR1 is LNHDA and CDR2 is SQIVND in the germline V gene (reference sequence). Trimming took off 6 bases at V and 0 bases at J, with 18 bases between the two ends. The CDR3 nucleotides read TGTGCCAGTAGCGCCTTTGGGGGGGGATATAGCAATCAGCCCCAGCATTTT. This codes for CASSAFGGGYSNQPQHF.